This TCR beta chain came from a study of CD8 T cells in ankylosing spondylitis. Overall study results and limits: A TCR beta motif made of about 8 highly homologous variants seemed typical of ankylosing spondylitis blood. In ankylosing spondylitis patients, matched synovial fluid reportedly showed significant enrichment of disease-linked clones.

TCRdb re-derived calls from the 5' RACE reads in MiXCR, one entry per CDR3 protein. Among fewer than 750,000 distinct CDR3 sequences listed, around 19% were seen once. A note on this clonotype: What it binds is unknown.

Germline CDR1 reads KGHDR; CDR2 reads SFDVKD. CDR3 size: 18 residues. Trimming left V 3 bases short and J 2 bases short, with 22 bases between. The gene calls are TRBV24-1 and TRBJ2-7, with a weak D call TRBD1 (5 bases). Sequenced material: blood, either unsorted or a sorted T cell fraction (not recorded which). The TCR sequence derives from a male donor with ankylosing spondylitis. The CDR3 is CATSDNFRGDSHTYEQYF. The CDR3, as DNA: TGTGCCACCAGTGATAACTTCAGAGGAGACAGTCATACCTACGAGCAGTACTTC.